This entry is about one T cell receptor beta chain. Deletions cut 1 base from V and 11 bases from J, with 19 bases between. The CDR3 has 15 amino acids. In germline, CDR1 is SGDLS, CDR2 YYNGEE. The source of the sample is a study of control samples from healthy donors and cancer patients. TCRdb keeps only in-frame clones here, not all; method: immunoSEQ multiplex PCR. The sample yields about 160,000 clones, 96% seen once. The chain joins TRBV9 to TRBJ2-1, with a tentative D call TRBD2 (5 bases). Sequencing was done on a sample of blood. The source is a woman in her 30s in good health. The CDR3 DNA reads TGTGCCAGCAGCGTATTTTCGGATCGACCGGGAAAGCAGTTCTTC. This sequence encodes CASSVFSDRPGKQFF.